This record concerns one T cell receptor (beta chain) sequence. Its antigen is unknown. The DNA is left out, because the CDR3 cannot be placed on it with certainty; the CDR3 is given as TCRdb lists it. TCRbeta CDR3 regions were amplified from genomic DNA by means of the immunoSEQ Assay, a bias-controlled multiplex PCR. As for the authors' bioinformatics: The number of nucleated cells in each sample was estimated by amplification of reference gene primers within the assay. To quantify the absolute abundance of each unique TCRbeta CDR3 rearrangement, sequence reads were collapsed and filtered. For each sample, productive Simpson clonality was calculated by taking the square root of Simpson's diversity index across productive rearrangements. Here the immuneACCESS table is served through TCRdb, limited to in-frame sequences with V and J called. Missing clones are a known gap in these copies; in checked studies unresolved V genes cover under half, and the rest lacks a known reason. V and J calls and clone size are as listed in that table; D and trimming were resolved from the DNA. The sample table records hundreds of thousands of clones; around 91% of these occur just once. Jointly, the top ten make up around 1.1% of the sample.

Measured from the cysteine to the phenylalanine, the CDR3 is 19 residues long. The sample belongs to a study of blood T cell repertoires in COVID-19 (dated by TCRdb to the early 2020s). Study-level background: Samples from collaborators originated in the United States, Italy and Spain and spanned both the acute and convalescent phases of COVID-19. Subjects who had been exposed to COVID-19, were actively infected with it, or had recovered from it provided the deeply sampled blood TCRbeta repertoires that made up the dataset. HLA class I and class II types, where available, came from metadata supplied by the sample provider rather than from assay-based typing. The material from the prospective study consisted of cDNA or gDNA derived from T cells, B-cell-depleted T cells, or PBMCs. Samples were obtained from the ongoing ImmuneRACE study (first 160 participants) and from 1,200 or so subjects provided by 6 global collaborators. A freely available public database, intended as a resource for researchers studying the immune response to SARS-CoV-2, is where the repertoires were released. The sample metadata nearly always contained a de-identified subject ID, COVID-19 status, age in years and sex. Here is what the overall study found, with its caveats: Clinical and demographic metadata were provided uncurated, with the amount varying by source and participant.

Enrolling through a virtual design, the prospective study's participants ranged in age from roughly 18 to 89 years and lived across around 25 United States geographic areas. Cohort assignment in the prospective study relied on participant-reported clinical history from a screening survey and a study questionnaire. Recovered participants in ImmuneRACE Cohort 3 were defined as having two consecutive negative NP/OP PCR tests, clearance from a healthcare professional, or resolution of symptoms. Mobile phlebotomists in the prospective study collected whole blood, serum and a nasopharyngeal or oropharyngeal swab from every participant. Over a roughly 2-month period, participants in the prospective study had the option of providing additional blood draws and questionnaires. Blood samples from the prospective study were shipped frozen or at room temperature prior to DNA extraction.

Sequenced: PBMCs or T cells enriched from blood (not recorded which). This receptor was taken from a man aged 30 to 39 who had recovered from COVID-19. The chain couples TRBV12-2 to TRBJ2-6; the table's D call, TRBD1, was not checked against the DNA. TRBV12-2 is a known pseudogene. The CDR3 loop reads CASRLGGHLVGSGANVLTF.